What follows are 29 T cell receptor beta chains derived from one specimen sequenced in a study of cytomegalovirus exposure and HLA in healthy donors. Vbeta (60) and Jbeta (13) primers were used in the PCR. Method: immunoSEQ multiplex PCR; TCRdb's copy keeps in-frame clones and lacks some. The profile shows 170,000 or so clones, around 84% of them singletons. Sample: PBMCs. All receptors derive from a man aged 18-30 years in good health and CMV-seronegative.

The genes are TRBV6-5 and TRBJ2-7; 7 bases match TRBD1. CDR1 is MNHEY, CDR2 SVGAGI, per germline. This CDR3 contains 15 residues. J was trimmed by 3 bases and V by 5 bases; bases with no gene match: 10. The CDR3 region is CASSRTGVGDYEQYF. The CDR3 DNA follows: TGTGCCAGCAGTAGGACAGGAGTGGGGGACTACGAGCAGTACTTC.

V usage is TRBV9 and J usage is TRBJ2-7, with a possible D match to TRBD2 (7 bases). The CDR3 runs 15 residues. V was shortened by 0 bases and J by 0 bases, with 10 bases between the two germline ends. Looked up from germline, CDR1 is SGDLS and CDR2 is YYNGEE. The CDR3 DNA reads TGTGCCAGCAGCGTAGGGGGGGGGCACTCCTACGAGCAGTACTTC. It specifies CASSVGGGHSYEQYF.

The rearrangement links TRBV19 to TRBJ2-7; D perhaps matches TRBD1 (7 bases). Germline V lookup: CDR1 LNHDA, CDR2 SQIVND (reference sequence). V dropped 6 bases and J dropped 4 bases, with 13 bases sitting between them. The CDR3 loop spans 13 amino acids. CDR3 coding DNA: TGTGCCAGTAGGTTCCAGGGGGGATACGAGCAGTACTTC. Translation gives CASRFQGGYEQYF.

This clone was seen just once. V and J are TRBV28 and TRBJ1-3; 7 bases agree with TRBD1. After removal of 2 bases from V and 5 bases from J, the junction contained 12 bases not matched to a gene. Looked up from germline, CDR1 is MDHEN and CDR2 is SYDVKM. The CDR3 loop spans 17 amino acids. The CDR3 here is CASSLRTWDSWRNTIYF. In DNA, the CDR3 is TGTGCCAGCAGTTTACGTACTTGGGACAGTTGGCGAAACACCATATATTTT.

The genes are TRBV25-1 and TRBJ1-6; 9 bases agree with TRBD1. This CDR3 region has 18 residues. The germline V gene has CDR1 MGHDK and CDR2 SYGVNS. The V and J ends lost 6 bases and 8 bases, in that order; junction bases with no gene match: 17. CDR3 sequence: CASRSHGGQGPGDSPLHF. In DNA, the CDR3 is TGTGCCAGCAGATCCCACGGGGGACAGGGTCCCGGGGATTCACCCCTCCACTTT.

CDR3 loop: CASSFGGEPTLYNEQFF. DNA for the CDR3: TGCGCCAGCAGCTTCGGAGGGGAGCCCACACTCTACAATGAGCAGTTCTTC. The rearrangement uses TRBV5-1 and TRBJ2-1, with a possible D match to TRBD2 (6 bases). Germline CDR1 and CDR2: SGHRS and YFSETQ. Deletions cut 2 bases from V and 3 bases from J, with 18 bases between. The CDR3 length is 17 residues.

This rearrangement joins TRBV29-1 to TRBJ2-1; no reliable D call. This CDR3 spans 13 amino acids. Germline V CDR1 and CDR2: SQVTM, ANQGSEA. Trimming left V 0 bases short and J 4 bases short, with 7 bases between. This CDR3 reads CSVEDPGYNEQFF. The CDR3, as DNA: TGCAGCGTTGAAGATCCCGGTTACAATGAGCAGTTCTTC.

V and J are TRBV6-1 and TRBJ2-7; 9 positions match TRBD1. In germline, CDR1 is MNHNS, CDR2 SASEGT. The J segment lost 3 bases and the V segment lost 3 bases, leaving 6 bases of the junction unmatched. The CDR3 is 15 amino acids. The CDR3 DNA follows: TGTGCCAGCAGTGATCACCGGGACAGGGTCTACGAGCAGTACTTC. Translation gives CASSDHRDRVYEQYF.

As for this clone: Germline is not matched at one junction end, which may reflect a read error. Other DNA sequences of this sample code for an identical CDR3. This chain connects TRBV27 to TRBJ1-6; a possible D gene is TRBD1 (5 bases). The germline gives CDR1 MNHEY, CDR2 SMNVEV (reference sequence). The CDR3 sequence is 15 residues long. The CDR3 sequence is CASSLLGGYNSPLHF. The CDR3 DNA reads as TGCGCCAGCAGTTTATTGGGGGGTTATAATTCACCCCTCCACTTT.

This chain joins TRBV28 and TRBJ1-5, with 8 bases that match TRBD1. J gave up 2 bases and V 6 bases, and 3 bases lay outside the gene matches. CDR1 and CDR2 (germline): MDHEN, SYDVKM. The CDR3 is made up of 14 amino acids. CDR3 in amino acids: CASSGQGGNQPQHF. The CDR3 DNA is TGTGCCAGCAGCGGACAGGGTGGCAATCAGCCCCAGCATTTT.

CDR3 nucleotides: TGTGCCAGCAGGAAGCGGGCCGGGGAGCTGTTTTTT. It yields the protein CASRKRAGELFF. V is TRBV2 and J is TRBJ2-2; the D gene is possibly TRBD2 (6 bases). V was cut by 6 bases and J by 6 bases, with 8 bases left in between. Germline V gene lookup returns CDR1 SNHLY and CDR2 FYNNEI. The length of the CDR3 is 12 residues.

The chain links TRBV9 to TRBJ1-4, with 10 bases identical to TRBD1. Germline CDR1 is SGDLS and CDR2 is YYNGEE. V was clipped by 3 bases and J by 5 bases; unmatched bases: 4. The CDR3 runs to 15 residues. The CDR3 nucleotides read TGTGCCAGCAGCGCCGACAGGGGGCCCAATGAAAAACTGTTTTTT. Its translation is CASSADRGPNEKLFF.

This rearrangement joins TRBV6-5 to TRBJ2-3; TRBD2 might be the D (5 bases). With 3 bases removed from V and 1 base from J, the gap between germline ends came to 8 bases. CDR3 length equals 14 residues. Germline V lookup: CDR1 MNHEY, CDR2 SVGAGI. The CDR3 bases are TGTGCCAGCAGTTATAGCGCCCGCACAGATACGCAGTATTTT. Its protein is CASSYSARTDTQYF.

The gene calls are TRBV6-5 and TRBJ2-3; 8 nucleotides align to TRBD1. CDR1 MNHEY and CDR2 SVGAGI come from the germline V gene. The CDR3 is made up of 15 amino acids. Trimming cost V 7 bases and J 2 bases; bases outside gene matches: 8. The CDR3 sequence is CASTQGASFTDTQYF. DNA of the CDR3: TGTGCCAGCACCCAGGGGGCCAGCTTCACAGATACGCAGTATTTT.

This chain uses TRBV7-8 with TRBJ2-2; unclear D gene. Trimming took off 4 bases at V and 2 bases at J, with 2 bases between the two ends. Germline V gene lookup returns CDR1 SGHVS and CDR2 FQNEAQ. The CDR3 covers 12 residues. The CDR3 nucleotides read TGTGCCAGCAGCTCTAACACCGGGGAGCTGTTTTTT. Protein sequence: CASSSNTGELFF.

The chain couples TRBV5-1 to TRBJ2-2; D remains unclear. The CDR3 is 14 residues long. Germline-derived CDR1 and CDR2 are SGHRS and YFSETQ. The V end lost 0 bases, the J end lost 0 bases, and 3 bases lay between the germline ends. CDR3 bases: TGCGCCAGCAGCTTGGCTACGAACACCGGGGAGCTGTTTTTT. Its translation: CASSLATNTGELFF. Full variable domain (remainder filled in from reference TRBV5-1 and TRBJ2-2): KAGVTQTPRYLIKTRGQQVTLSCSPISGHRSVSWYQQTPGQGLQFLFEYFSETQRNKGNFPGRFSGRQFSNSRSEMNVSTLELGDSALYLCASSLATNTGELFFGEGSRLTVL.

The chain carries TRBV6-1 and TRBJ1-1; D is ambiguous. The CDR3 sequence is 12 residues long. The V gene lost 4 bases and the J gene lost 4 bases, with 7 bases spanning the gap. Germline V gives CDR1 MNHNS, CDR2 SASEGT. This chain's CDR3 is CASSGLPTEAFF. The CDR3 DNA follows: TGTGCCAGCAGTGGTCTCCCCACTGAAGCTTTCTTT.

V usage is TRBV21-1 and J usage is TRBJ1-1; the table names TRBD1, a call not compared with the DNA. TRBV21-1 is flagged as a pseudogene. This CDR3 has 13 amino acids. DNA for the CDR3: TGTGCCAGTCACACCACCCTGAACACTGAAGCTTTCTTT. This gives the protein CASHTTLNTEAFF.

The chain combines TRBV28 with TRBJ2-7, with a tentative D call TRBD1 (6 bases). CDR1 and CDR2 (germline): MDHEN, SYDVKM. The CDR3 runs to 14 residues. V lost 6 bases to trimming and J lost 4 bases, with 16 bases between them. The DNA for the CDR3 is TGTGCCAGCAGATACCTGACAGGTTTGTACGAGCAGTACTTC. Amino acid sequence: CASRYLTGLYEQYF.

The chain employs TRBV2 and TRBJ1-2; 7 nucleotides match TRBD1. Losses at the gene ends were 8 bases for V and 7 bases for J; bases not matched to a gene: 7. This CDR3 region has 12 residues. The germline V gene encodes CDR1 SNHLY and CDR2 FYNNEI. For the CDR3, the DNA is TGTGCCAGCCGGCGACAGGGTTCTGGCTACACCTTC. Translated, it gives CASRRQGSGYTF.

The gene calls are TRBV7-6 and TRBJ2-7, with unresolved D. Germline lookup yields CDR1 SGHVS and CDR2 FNYEAQ. Between the trimmed V and J ends, which lost 1 base and 3 bases, there was a span of 7 bases. The CDR3 totals 13 residues. This CDR3 reads CASSLDPSYEQYF. The CDR3 DNA is TGTGCCAGCAGCTTAGATCCGAGCTACGAGCAGTACTTC.

The J gene is TRBJ1-1, the V gene TRBV6-5; TRBD1 is a possible D gene (6 bases). Trimming pared 6 bases from V and 8 bases from J, leaving 13 bases between. Germline values: CDR1 MNHEY, CDR2 SVGAGI. The CDR3 is 12 residues long. Here the CDR3 reads CASRRRTEEAFF. The CDR3 DNA reads TGTGCCAGCAGGCGAAGGACAGAAGAAGCTTTCTTT.

The chain uses TRBV4-3 and TRBJ2-1; D uncertain. This CDR3 is built from 14 residues. Germline CDR1 and CDR2: LGHNA and YSLEER. V gave up 3 bases and J gave up 6 bases, with 12 bases separating them. In DNA form, the CDR3 reads TGCGCCAGCAGCCATCTGAGCTTCTCCAATGAGCAGTTCTTC. It yields the protein CASSHLSFSNEQFF.

V is TRBV6-1 and J is TRBJ2-3; TRBD2 aligns across 11 bases. After removal of 3 bases from V and 4 bases from J, the junction contained 3 bases not matched to a gene. The CDR3 has 15 residues. Per germline, CDR1 MNHNS and CDR2 SASEGT. In DNA, the CDR3 is TGTGCCAGCAGTGAGCAACTAGCGGGAGCAGATACGCAGTATTTT. Its protein is CASSEQLAGADTQYF.

This chain links TRBV5-1 with TRBJ1-4; D is unresolved. CDR1 SGHRS and CDR2 YFSETQ come from the germline V gene. V was shortened by 4 bases and J by 1 base, with 11 bases between the two germline ends. This CDR3 has 15 amino acids. The CDR3 here is CASSLDTQTNEKLFF. DNA of the CDR3: TGCGCCAGCAGCCTTGACACCCAAACTAATGAAAAACTGTTTTTT.

This chain connects TRBV5-6 to TRBJ1-2, with 7 bases lining up with TRBD1. CDR1 SGHDT and CDR2 YYEEEE come from the germline V gene. With V trimmed by 0 bases and J by 2 bases, 10 bases remained unmatched. This CDR3 has 17 residues. The CDR3 region is CASSLVWDSLGNYGYTF. CDR3 nucleotides: TGTGCCAGCAGCTTGGTATGGGACAGTTTGGGGAACTATGGCTACACCTTC.

This clone appeared a single time. The rearrangement uses TRBV28 and TRBJ2-3; 9 nucleotides line up with TRBD2. Germline CDR1 reads MDHEN; CDR2 reads SYDVKM. The length of the CDR3 is 18 residues. V lost 8 bases to trimming and J lost 5 bases; unmatched junction nucleotides: 20. This CDR3 is CASAPQVGSGGAGDTQYF. The CDR3 nucleotides are TGTGCCAGCGCTCCCCAGGTGGGTAGCGGGGGTGCGGGAGATACGCAGTATTTT. Variable domain in full (rest from reference TRBV28 and TRBJ2-3): DVKVTQSSRYLVKRTGEKVFLECVQDMDHENMFWYRQDPGLGLRLIYFSYDVKMKEKGDIPEGYSVSREKKERFSLILESASTNQTSMYLCASAPQVGSGGAGDTQYFGPGTRLTVL.

Details on this clone: A read error may account for a junction end that differs from germline. The chain's CDR3 is CSSSLPAAYEQYF. Written as DNA, the CDR3 is TGTTCCAGCAGCTTACCGGCGGCCTACGAGCAGTACTTC. V is TRBV7-9 and J is TRBJ2-7; D is unclear. The CDR3 spans 13 residues. Germline-derived CDR1 and CDR2 are SEHNR and FQNEAQ (reference sequence).

This clone turned up a few times. The chain employs TRBV7-9 and TRBJ2-7; a weak D match, TRBD1 (6 bases). Germline lookup yields CDR1 SEHNR and CDR2 FQNEAQ (reference sequence). V lost 5 bases to trimming and J lost 0 bases, with 14 bases between them. This CDR3 contains 15 residues. The DNA of the CDR3 is TGTGCCAGCAGCCCCCGGGACACCAGCTCCTACGAGCAGTACTTC. Its translation is CASSPRDTSSYEQYF.